The 14 T cell receptor beta chains listed next were all sequenced from one sample in a study of T-cell memory formation after mild COVID-19. Using its own MiXCR run on the 5' RACE reads, TCRdb lists one record per CDR3 protein. The sample contains approximately 300,000 distinct CDR3 sequences, around 19% of which appear only once. Input material: PBMCs or a T cell subset sorted from them (not recorded which). The receptors shown here come from a man younger than 35 who had mild COVID-19 (a few samples of this study predate the infection). Cell type and time point are not known.

The chain's CDR3 is CSVEGERSTDYEQYF. The CDR3 nucleotides read TGCAGCGTTGAAGGTGAAAGGTCCACTGATTACGAGCAGTACTTC. The rearrangement joins TRBV29-1 to TRBJ2-7; unclear D gene. Germline loops: CDR1 SQVTM, CDR2 ANQGSEA. V was clipped by 1 base and J by 4 bases, with 17 bases between them. The CDR3 loop spans 15 amino acids.

This clonotype was seen more than once but under ten times. The V and J genes are TRBV21-1 and TRBJ2-7; TRBD1 was called by the table and not checked on the DNA. TRBV21-1 counts as a pseudogene. The CDR3 is 12 amino acids. The CDR3 nucleotides are TGTGCCAGCACCCCGGGGGCAGGCGAGCAGTACGTC. The encoded protein is CASTPGAGEQYV.

This chain links TRBV6-2 or TRBV6-3 with TRBJ2-3; D gene uncertain. V lost 3 bases, J lost 0 bases, and 7 bases lay in between. The CDR3 consists of 14 residues. In germline, CDR1 is MNHEY, CDR2 SVGEGT. This CDR3 is CASSYILSTDTQYF. CDR3 in DNA: TGTGCCAGCAGTTATATACTCAGCACAGATACGCAGTATTTT.

This clonotype has only a few counts. V is TRBV7-9 and J is TRBJ2-3, with 8 bases lining up with TRBD2. This CDR3 has 14 amino acids. The V gene's germline CDR1 is SEHNR and CDR2 FQNEAQ (reference sequence). The V gene end was trimmed by 3 bases and the J gene end by 6 bases; junction bases not matched to a gene: 5. The CDR3 loop is CASSFARGGDTQYF. In DNA form, the CDR3 reads TGTGCCAGCAGCTTCGCCCGGGGGGGTGATACGCAGTATTTT.

This clonotype was seen only a few times. The V gene is TRBV6-6, the J gene TRBJ2-5; TRBD1 matches at 9 bases. V shed 6 bases, J shed 4 bases, and the junction held 6 bases outside the gene matches. The CDR3 extends over 14 amino acids. CDR1 is MNHNY, CDR2 SVGAGI, per germline (reference sequence). CDR3 in DNA: TGTGCCAGCAGAGAACAGGGGGCTCGAGAGACCCAGTACTTC. Encoded protein: CASREQGARETQYF.

In its sample, this clonotype was seen a few times. The chain links TRBV11-2 to TRBJ2-5; 10 nucleotides align to TRBD1. This CDR3 is 14 amino acids long. Germline V gene data show CDR1 as SGHAT and CDR2 as FQNNGV. The V and J ends lost 4 bases and 7 bases, in that order; junction bases with no gene match: 6. The CDR3: CASSSVGTGVTQYF. DNA for the CDR3: TGTGCCAGCAGCTCCGTTGGGACAGGGGTGACCCAGTACTTC.

The V gene is TRBV12-3 or TRBV12-4, the J gene TRBJ2-1; D tentatively reads TRBD1 or TRBD2 (6 bases each). There are 14 residues in the CDR3. Trimming stripped 5 bases from V and 7 bases from J, with 15 bases between. DNA for the CDR3: TGTGCCAGCAGTCGCCTTACAGGGAGGAATGAGCAGTTCTTC. Protein sequence: CASSRLTGRNEQFF.

V gene TRBV5-1 combines with J gene TRBJ1-4; D unresolved. V gave up 1 base and J gave up 0 bases, with 7 bases separating them. There are 15 residues in the CDR3. Germline-derived CDR1 and CDR2 are SGHRS and YFSETQ. In DNA, the CDR3 is TGCGCCAGCAGCTTGCTTAGTGCAACTAATGAAAAACTGTTTTTT. This encodes CASSLLSATNEKLFF.

This clonotype was seen a handful of times. This chain connects TRBV3-1 to TRBJ2-2; 8 bases fit TRBD1. V trimming: 5 bases; J trimming: 6 bases; junction bases outside the gene matches: 5. Germline CDR1 is LGHDT and CDR2 is YNNKEL (reference sequence). There are 14 residues in the CDR3. In nucleotides, the CDR3 is TGTGCCAGCAGCTCGACAGGGGACCCCGGGGAGCTGTTTTTT. Translated: CASSSTGDPGELFF.

The chain recombines TRBV7-3 with TRBJ1-2; 9 nucleotides align to TRBD1. The CDR3 totals 13 residues. With V trimmed by 6 bases and J by 8 bases, 7 bases remained unmatched. Germline loops: CDR1 SGHTA, CDR2 FQGTGA. The CDR3 spells CASSTGGASGYTF. In DNA form, the CDR3 reads TGTGCCAGCAGTACAGGGGGCGCCTCGGGCTACACCTTC.

The chain links TRBV10-3 to TRBJ2-6; the D is unclear. The germline V and J ends were trimmed by 4 bases and 4 bases, with 8 bases remaining between them. The CDR3 is made up of 14 amino acids. Germline V CDR1 and CDR2: ENHRY, SYGVKD. The CDR3 DNA is TGTGCCATCAGTGGAGGATCCGGGGCCAACGTCCTGACTTTC. Residues: CAISGGSGANVLTF.

This clonotype has a handful of counts. The chain carries TRBV12-3 or TRBV12-4 and TRBJ2-3; D call uncertain. The CDR3 runs 12 residues. Trimming took 6 bases from V and 5 from J, leaving 9 bases between them. The CDR3 protein is CASSSMGDTQYF. The CDR3 region has the DNA TGTGCCAGCAGCTCTATGGGAGATACGCAGTATTTT.

This clonotype was found a few times. The chain has TRBV7-9 and TRBJ2-1; D gene uncertain. The V end lost 9 bases, the J end lost 3 bases, and 6 bases lay between the germline ends. The CDR3 contains 11 residues. Germline CDR1 and CDR2: SEHNR and FQNEAQ (reference sequence). CDR3 in DNA: TGTGCCAGTACGGGCTACAATGAGCAGTTCTTC. It translates to CASTGYNEQFF.

This clonotype turned up a few times. The chain combines TRBV7-9 with TRBJ2-7; D is unclear. The CDR3 is made up of 12 amino acids. In germline, CDR1 is SEHNR, CDR2 FQNEAQ (reference sequence). V was trimmed by 5 bases and J by 5 bases, leaving 10 bases between them. The CDR3 nucleotides read TGTGCCAGCAGCCGGAATTCCCACGAGCAGTACTTC. It specifies CASSRNSHEQYF.